The entry below describes one TCR beta chain. It has no known antigen specificity. Base qualities are not at hand, and no much larger clone is one base apart. V is pruned by 4 bases and J by 8 bases, leaving 2 bases of the junction without a gene match. Inclusive of the bounding cysteine and phenylalanine, the CDR3 is 13 residues long. The sequence is cut down to CDR3 DNA, 39 bases in frame from base 1. From a lookup of the germline V gene, CDR1 and CDR2 are SGHAT and FQNNGV. The CDR3 regions of human TCRbeta chains were analyzed by immunosequencing. The study's processing was this. Repertoire TCRs were matched against a reference library of SARS-CoV-2-specific TCRs generated with the MIRA antigen-specificity platform. Breadth was defined as the fraction of unique TCRs that were SARS-CoV-2-associated. Depth was defined as the fraction of total T cells that were SARS-CoV-2-associated. Each spike-specific TCR was assigned to its reactive spike region and to a CD4 or CD8 class using the MIRA data. Log10-transformed breadth and depth values were compared by one-way ANOVA with Sidak's multiple comparisons tests. In TCRdb, the immuneACCESS table is reduced to in-frame sequences with V and J assigned. These tables do not hold every clone; where another copy was compared, an unresolved V gene accounts for under half, and the others remain unexplained. V, J and clone size were drawn from that table, and D and trimming were deduced from the DNA. For this sample the table gives some 90,000 clones, of which around 90% were detected only once. Over 2% of the sample comes from the top ten.

The time point label for this specimen denotes: baseline before first vaccination. Samples from vaccinated people were obtained from the UK trials COV001 and COV002, which included a single-blind randomized controlled phase 2/3 trial of AZD1222 (ChAdOx1 nCoV-19) in healthy adults. Trial participant PBMC samples were collected at day 0 and day 28 after the second dose for TCRbeta chain sequencing. The data belong to a study of T cell responses to AZD1222 COVID-19 vaccine (dated by TCRdb to 2020 to 2023). Some background on the complete study: AZD1222 recipients given second doses at about 4 weeks or at about 12 weeks were pooled, since spike-specific TCR depth and breadth were not found to differ between the two schedules. TCR sequencing covered fewer than 250 trial participants: 200 to 220 given two doses of AZD1222 and about 26 given two doses of MenACWY control vaccine. Trial participants were enrolled by age into subgroups of 18-55, 56-69 and 70-plus years, and approximately 150, 30 and 60 TCR-sequenced participants, respectively, were included in these subgroups.

Paper-wide results and their limitations: The 56-69-year group was small, and its depth increase did not reach significance, likely because of low power. No day 14 peak-response samples were available, so repertoires were characterized only after the peak T cell response. Epitopes outside the regions mutated in the B.1.351 and B.1.1.7 variants were reportedly recognized by nearly half of the unique spike-specific TCRs. Most participants were white British and females outnumbered males, and the authors suggested that clonal diversity may have been underestimated. The whole spike protein was spanned by vaccine-associated CD4 TCRs, and dominant responses were seen in regions 160-218 and 743-854. Only a handful of AZD1222 recipients were SARS-CoV-2 seropositive at baseline, limiting conclusions about previously exposed vaccinees. After two AZD1222 doses, both the breadth and the depth of spike-specific TCRs were significantly higher than at day 0 and than in MenACWY recipients.

The receptor comes from an adult in good health. This specimen was peripheral blood, taken on day 0 of AZD1222 vaccination. This receptor chain uses TRBV11-2 and TRBJ2-1, and TRBD2 aligns with 10 junction nucleotides. The CDR3 reads as follows: CASSSSGGYEQFF. Here is the DNA: TGTGCCAGCAGCTCTAGCGGGGGTTATGAGCAGTTCTTC.